What follows is one TCR beta chain and its context. These data originate in a study of blood T cell repertoires in COVID-19. The junction had 3 bases not matched to a gene; V was cut back by 5 bases and J by 3 bases. The CDR3 is 15 residues long. Germline values: CDR1 MDHEN, CDR2 SYDVKM. Libraries were prepared by immunoSEQ multiplex PCR; TCRdb keeps only in-frame clonotypes and omits some of them. The data hold 27,000 or so clones, with 88% observed a single time. The sequence derives from a woman aged 45-65 years with active COVID-19. Sequenced input: peripheral blood. The chain carries TRBV28 and TRBJ2-1; 11 positions match TRBD2. CDR3 region: CASSTGLAVYNEQFF. The CDR3 DNA reads TGTGCCAGCAGTACGGGACTAGCGGTCTACAATGAGCAGTTCTTC.